The 5 T cell receptor beta chains given below trace back to one sample, sequenced in a study of T-cell memory formation after mild COVID-19. TCRdb redid the calling of the 5' RACE reads with MiXCR, one entry per CDR3 protein. The sample lists 340,000 or so distinct CDR3 sequences; 10% to 15% were seen once. Sequenced sample: PBMCs or a T cell subset sorted from them (not recorded which). The receptors were sampled from a young man who had mild COVID-19 (a few samples of this study predate the infection). Cell type and time point are not known.

This chain links TRBV12-3 or TRBV12-4 with TRBJ2-5; D possibly corresponds to TRBD2 (5 bases). The CDR3 length is 12 residues. V gave up 5 bases and J gave up 5 bases, with 9 bases separating them. The CDR3 sequence: CASSPLAETQYF. The CDR3 DNA sequence: TGTGCCAGCAGTCCCTTAGCGGAGACCCAGTACTTC.

The chain has TRBV6-2 or TRBV6-3 and TRBJ2-7, with 11 nucleotides matching TRBD1. V gave up 1 base and J gave up 2 bases; unmatched junction bases: 1. The CDR3 extends over 15 amino acids. Germline V lookup: CDR1 MNHEY, CDR2 SVGEGT. This CDR3 reads CASSYLDRGPYEQYF. The CDR3 DNA reads as TGTGCCAGCAGTTACTTGGACAGGGGGCCCTACGAGCAGTACTTC.

This clonotype has more than one count but fewer than ten. The chain combines TRBV4-2 with TRBJ1-6; D ambiguous. Germline V lookup: CDR1 LGHNA, CDR2 YNFKEQ. V lost 4 bases to trimming and J lost 0 bases, with 10 bases between them. The CDR3 consists of 16 residues. CDR3 in DNA: TGTGCCAGCAGCCCGGGCAGGAGCTCCTATAATTCACCCCTCCACTTT. Translating gives CASSPGRSSYNSPLHF.

This clonotype turned up a few times. The chain employs TRBV5-1 and TRBJ2-1; D may match TRBD1 or TRBD2 (5 bases each). V lost 5 bases to trimming and J lost 6 bases, with 12 bases between them. This CDR3 comprises 13 residues. Germline CDR1 is SGHRS and CDR2 is YFSETQ. CDR3 DNA: TGCGCCAGCAGGGGAGTTCAGGGCAATGAGCAGTTCTTC. Amino acid sequence: CASRGVQGNEQFF. The full variable domain, with the rest looked up from reference TRBV5-1 and TRBJ2-1, is KAGVTQTPRYLIKTRGQQVTLSCSPISGHRSVSWYQQTPGQGLQFLFEYFSETQRNKGNFPGRFSGRQFSNSRSEMNVSTLELGDSALYLCASRGVQGNEQFFGPGTRLTVL.

J is TRBJ1-5 and V is TRBV7-3, with TRBD1 matching 7 bases. Germline CDR1 SGHTA, CDR2 FQGTGA. This CDR3 comprises 14 residues. V trimming: 4 bases; J trimming: 6 bases; junction bases outside the gene matches: 6. The CDR3 region has the DNA TGTGCCAGCAGCTCCAGACAGGGTCGTCAGCCCCAGCATTTT. It specifies CASSSRQGRQPQHF.